This record concerns one TCR beta chain sequence. Its specificity is unknown. Buffy coats from healthy blood donors served as controls. This sample is drawn from a study of STAT5B mutations in CD4+ large granular lymphocyte leukemia. This was a survey-level run. Measured with immunoSEQ multiplex PCR; TCRdb has only the in-frame clones, and not every one. This table has roughly 30,000 clones, about three quarters appearing once. CDR3 length: 16 residues. Germline V gene lookup returns CDR1 SGHTA and CDR2 FQGNSA. Trimming left V 1 base short and J 0 bases short, with 12 bases between. The study, taken as a whole, reports: Compared with healthy controls (2/35), patient top clones favored TRBV06 (8/27). Patient CD4-sorted repertoires stayed more clonal than healthy ones after leukemic-clone removal.

What was sequenced was CD4+ T cells from blood buffy coats. This chain joins TRBV7-2 and TRBJ1-2; weak D call: TRBD1 (6 bases). The receptor was isolated from a human donor in good health. CDR3 amino acids: CASSLGRSGANYGYTF. The CDR3 region has the DNA TGTGCCAGCAGCTTAGGTCGGTCAGGGGCTAACTATGGCTACACCTTC.